This T cell receptor beta chain was found in a study of blood T cell repertoires in COVID-19. Turning to the study itself: From the United States, Italy and Spain came samples of acute and convalescent COVID-19. Sources were T cells, B-cell-depleted T cells, or PBMCs; the material itself was cDNA or gDNA.

Original methodology: Reference gene primer amplification gave estimated nucleated cell counts. Measured with immunoSEQ multiplex PCR; TCRdb has only the in-frame clones, and not every one. V and J calls and clone size follow that table, whereas D and trimming were derived from the DNA. The table shows 150,000 to 200,000 clones, with roughly 90% occurring only once. As concerns this clone: At one end, the junction sequence differs from germline, possibly due to a read error.

The germline V gene has CDR1 SGHVS and CDR2 FQNEAQ. This CDR3 is built from 13 residues. The sample consisted of peripheral blood. The gene calls are TRBV7-8 and TRBJ1-1; D is unresolved. This TCR was recovered from a man aged 60 to 69 with acute or convalescent COVID-19. The CDR3 nucleotides are TGTGCCAGCAGCTTATTCCGGAACAGTGAAGCTTTCTTT. The encoded protein is CASSLFRNSEAFF.